What follows are 16 T cell receptor beta chains derived from one specimen sequenced in a study of cytomegalovirus exposure and HLA in healthy donors. The primer mix had 60 Vbeta and 13 Jbeta primers. Generated by immunoSEQ multiplex PCR, the TCRdb table keeps only in-frame clones and is missing some. The sample shows under 100,000 clones, about 86% of them seen only once. Specimen: PBMCs. The source of these receptors is a woman in her seventies in good health and CMV-seropositive.

The V call is TRBV7-3, the J call TRBJ2-1, with 16 bases matching TRBD2. Looked up from germline, CDR1 is SGHTA and CDR2 is FQGTGA. V lost 5 bases to trimming and J lost 9 bases; unmatched junction nucleotides: 7. This CDR3 has 16 residues. CDR3 amino acids: CASSPGLAGGPGEQFF. Here the CDR3 DNA reads TGTGCCAGCAGCCCGGGACTAGCGGGAGGGCCAGGTGAGCAGTTCTTC.

V usage is TRBV10-3 and J usage is TRBJ1-3; D perhaps matches TRBD1 (5 bases). Germline CDR1 is ENHRY and CDR2 is SYGVKD. V dropped 8 bases and J dropped 0 bases, with 8 bases sitting between them. The CDR3 is made up of 13 amino acids. CDR3 sequence: CAIRDSSGNTIYF. The CDR3 DNA reads TGTGCCATCCGCGACAGCTCTGGAAACACCATATATTTT.

This clone was counted a single time. The CDR3 sequence: CASSAGTVTYEQYF. The CDR3 nucleotides read TGTGCCAGCAGCGCCGGGACAGTCACCTACGAGCAGTACTTC. The V and J genes are TRBV5-4 and TRBJ2-7; the match to TRBD1 covers 7 bases. The CDR3 loop spans 14 amino acids. CDR1 and CDR2 (germline): SGHNT, YYREEE (reference sequence). With V trimmed by 4 bases and J by 2 bases, 6 bases remained unmatched.

This sequence joins TRBV2 and TRBJ1-4; 8 nucleotides line up with TRBD1. Looked up from germline, CDR1 is SNHLY and CDR2 is FYNNEI. The V segment lost 4 bases and the J segment 7 bases; nucleotides outside the gene matches: 5. This CDR3 is 14 amino acids long. The CDR3 DNA is TGTGCCAGCAGTGTCAGACAGGGGACTGAAAAACTGTTTTTT. It codes for CASSVRQGTEKLFF. Combining the CDR3 with reference TRBV2 and TRBJ1-4 gives the whole variable domain EPEVTQTPSHQVTQMGQEVILRCVPISNHLYFYWYRQILGQKVEFLVSFYNNEISEKSEIFDDQFSVERPDGSNFTLKIRSTKLEDSAMYFCASSVRQGTEKLFFGSGTQLSVL.

This clone was observed once. J is TRBJ1-5 and V is TRBV9, with D uncertain. This CDR3 is 14 amino acids long. The V and J ends lost 0 bases and 2 bases respectively, with 6 bases between them. From germline, CDR1 is SGDLS and CDR2 YYNGEE. CDR3 region: CASSVAGGNQPQHF. Written as DNA, the CDR3 is TGTGCCAGCAGCGTAGCGGGTGGCAATCAGCCCCAGCATTTT.

The genes are TRBV7-2 and TRBJ2-1; 13 positions agree with TRBD2. Germline CDR1 SGHTA, CDR2 FQGNSA. The CDR3 contains 17 residues. V shed 1 base, J shed 7 bases, and the junction held 7 bases outside the gene matches. The CDR3 is CASSLVGTSGMKNEQFF. The CDR3 coding sequence is TGTGCCAGCAGCTTAGTCGGGACTAGCGGGATGAAGAATGAGCAGTTCTTC. Full variable domain (missing parts from reference TRBV7-2 and TRBJ2-1): GAGVSQSPSNKVTEKGKDVELRCDPISGHTALYWYRQSLGQGLEFLIYFQGNSAPDKSGLPSDRFSAERTGGSVSTLTIQRTQQEDSAVYLCASSLVGTSGMKNEQFFGPGTRLTVL.

This sequence joins TRBV4-1 and TRBJ2-7; perhaps TRBD2 as D (5 bases). Germline loops: CDR1 MGHRA, CDR2 YSYEKL. With 4 bases removed from V and 0 bases from J, the gap between germline ends came to 16 bases. There are 16 residues in the CDR3. CDR3 region: CASSPHGVATSYEQYF. For the CDR3, the DNA is TGCGCCAGCAGCCCACACGGGGTTGCGACCTCCTACGAGCAGTACTTC.

This clone was found a few times. The CDR3 sequence is CASSYRGLTYGYTF. DNA of the CDR3: TGTGCCAGCAGCTACCGGGGACTAACCTATGGCTACACCTTC. The V gene is TRBV5-6, the J gene TRBJ1-2, with D possibly TRBD1 on 5 matching bases. Germline V gene data show CDR1 as SGHDT and CDR2 as YYEEEE. V was clipped by 3 bases and J by 4 bases, with 13 bases between them. This CDR3 comprises 14 residues.

J is TRBJ2-5 and V is TRBV19; TRBD2 is a possible D gene (6 bases). The CDR3 contains 15 residues. In germline, CDR1 is LNHDA, CDR2 SQIVND (reference sequence). Trimming pared 7 bases from V and 6 bases from J, leaving 21 bases between. The CDR3 spells CASTPSTRGEQTQYF. The CDR3 coding sequence is TGTGCCAGTACCCCCTCGACTAGGGGAGAGCAGACCCAGTACTTC.

The chain carries TRBV9 and TRBJ2-7; TRBD1 aligns across 8 bases. Germline trimming cut 0 bases from V and 3 bases from J; bases unmatched to any gene: 2. CDR1 and CDR2 from the germline V gene are SGDLS and YYNGEE. CDR3 length equals 14 residues. CDR3 DNA sequence: TGTGCCAGCAGCGTAGAAGGACAGGGCTACGAGCAGTACTTC. The encoded protein is CASSVEGQGYEQYF.

The chain combines TRBV5-6 with TRBJ2-3; D is uncertain. This CDR3 is 14 amino acids long. Trimming took off 1 base at V and 2 bases at J, with 8 bases between the two ends. CDR1 and CDR2 (germline): SGHDT, YYEEEE. CDR3 in amino acids: CASSLNLVTDTQYF. Here the CDR3 DNA reads TGTGCCAGCAGCTTGAATCTAGTCACAGATACGCAGTATTTT. The whole variable domain, remainder taken from reference TRBV5-6 and TRBJ2-3, is DAGVTQSPTHLIKTRGQQVTLRCSPKSGHDTVSWYQQALGQGPQFIFQYYEEEERQRGNFPDRFSGHQFPNYSSELNVNALLLGDSALYLCASSLNLVTDTQYFGPGTRLTVL.

This clone was observed a few times. The chain combines TRBV6-4 with TRBJ1-5, with D hard to call. There are 13 residues in the CDR3. The V and J ends lost 4 bases and 4 bases respectively, with 8 bases between them. Germline CDR1 is MRHNA and CDR2 is SNTAGT. This chain's CDR3 is CASSGGPNQPQHF. CDR3 DNA sequence: TGTGCCAGCAGTGGAGGTCCGAATCAGCCCCAGCATTTT.

The table lists this clone with a count of one. V is TRBV11-3 and J is TRBJ2-7; maybe TRBD1 (6 bases). Germline CDR1 SGHNT, CDR2 YENEEA. Trimming left V 5 bases short and J 2 bases short, with 19 bases between. The CDR3 extends over 16 amino acids. CDR3 amino acids: CASSPKGQTITYEQYF. The CDR3 DNA reads TGTGCCAGCAGCCCCAAAGGACAGACTATTACCTACGAGCAGTACTTC.

The V call is TRBV28, the J call TRBJ1-5, with D tentatively TRBD1 (6 bases). The germline gives CDR1 MDHEN, CDR2 SYDVKM. The CDR3 totals 14 residues. Trimming took 7 bases from V and 7 from J, leaving 17 bases between them. CDR3 bases: TGTGCCAGCATCCCCGGGACATTGAAACAGCCCCAGCATTTT. Protein sequence: CASIPGTLKQPQHF.

J is TRBJ1-5 and V is TRBV4-2, with D possibly TRBD1 on 6 matching bases. V was cut by 4 bases and J by 3 bases, with 16 bases left in between. The CDR3 is made up of 16 amino acids. Germline V lookup: CDR1 LGHNA, CDR2 YNFKEQ. The CDR3 nucleotides read TGTGCCAGCAGCCCCCAAGGGGGAGACAACAATCAGCCCCAGCATTTT. Protein sequence: CASSPQGGDNNQPQHF.

This chain connects TRBV9 to TRBJ2-3; a weak D match, TRBD1 (5 bases). V was pared by 4 bases and J by 3 bases, with 15 bases between. Germline CDR1 SGDLS, CDR2 YYNGEE. This CDR3 contains 15 residues. The CDR3 sequence is CASSPTEGVTDTQYF. The CDR3 DNA reads TGTGCCAGCAGCCCGACTGAAGGGGTAACAGATACGCAGTATTTT. The variable domain in full, with the rest retrieved from reference TRBV9 and TRBJ2-3, is DSGVTQTPKHLITATGQRVTLRCSPRSGDLSVYWYQQSLDQGLQFLIQYYNGEERAKGNILERFSAQQFPDLHSELNLSSLELGDSALYFCASSPTEGVTDTQYFGPGTRLTVL.